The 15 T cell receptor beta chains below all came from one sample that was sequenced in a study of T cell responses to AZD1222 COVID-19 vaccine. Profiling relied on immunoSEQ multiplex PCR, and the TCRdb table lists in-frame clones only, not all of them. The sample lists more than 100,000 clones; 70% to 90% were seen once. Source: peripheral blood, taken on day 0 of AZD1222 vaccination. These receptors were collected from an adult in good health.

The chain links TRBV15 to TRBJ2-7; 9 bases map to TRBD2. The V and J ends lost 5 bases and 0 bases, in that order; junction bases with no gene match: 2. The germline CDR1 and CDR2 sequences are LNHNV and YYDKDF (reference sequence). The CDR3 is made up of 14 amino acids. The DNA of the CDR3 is TGTGCCACCAGCGCGGGGGGGGGCTCCTACGAGCAGTACTTC. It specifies CATSAGGGSYEQYF.

The chain's CDR3 is CASSRWGAGELFF. CDR3 coding DNA: TGTGCCAGCAGCCGCTGGGGGGCCGGGGAGCTGTTTTTT. This chain links TRBV7-9 with TRBJ2-2; TRBD2 might be the D (6 bases). Germline CDR1 SEHNR, CDR2 FQNEAQ (reference sequence). The CDR3 covers 13 residues. V was shortened by 5 bases and J by 6 bases, with 10 bases between the two germline ends.

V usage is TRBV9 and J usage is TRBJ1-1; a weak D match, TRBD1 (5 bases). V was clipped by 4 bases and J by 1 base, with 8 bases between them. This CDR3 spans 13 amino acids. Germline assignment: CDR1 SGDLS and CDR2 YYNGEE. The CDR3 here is CASSNTGNTEAFF. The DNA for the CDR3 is TGTGCCAGCAGCAATACAGGGAACACTGAAGCTTTCTTT.

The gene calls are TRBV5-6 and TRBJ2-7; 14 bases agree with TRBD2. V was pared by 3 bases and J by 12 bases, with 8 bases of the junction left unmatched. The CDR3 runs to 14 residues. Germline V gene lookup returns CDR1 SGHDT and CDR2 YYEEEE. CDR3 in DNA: TGTGCCAGCAGCTGGGGACTAGCGGGAGATCGAGCGTACTTC. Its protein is CASSWGLAGDRAYF.

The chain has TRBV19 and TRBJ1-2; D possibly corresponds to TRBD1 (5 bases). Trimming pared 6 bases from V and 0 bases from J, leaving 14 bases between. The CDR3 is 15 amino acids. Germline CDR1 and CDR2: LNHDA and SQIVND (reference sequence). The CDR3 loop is CASRSMQGTNYGYTF. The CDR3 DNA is TGTGCCAGTAGAAGTATGCAGGGAACTAACTATGGCTACACCTTC. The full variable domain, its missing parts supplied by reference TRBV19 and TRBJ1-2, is DGGITQSPKYLFRKEGQNVTLSCEQNLNHDAMYWYRQDPGQGLRLIYYSQIVNDFQKGDIAEGYSVSREKKESFPLTVTSAQKNPTAFYLCASRSMQGTNYGYTFGSGTRLTVV.

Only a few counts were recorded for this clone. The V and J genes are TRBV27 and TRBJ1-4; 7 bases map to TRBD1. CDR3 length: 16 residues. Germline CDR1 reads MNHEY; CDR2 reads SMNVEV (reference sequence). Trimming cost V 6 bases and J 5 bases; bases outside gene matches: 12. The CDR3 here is CASSSPYRGRNEKLFF. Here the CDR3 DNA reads TGTGCCAGCAGCTCCCCGTACAGGGGCCGAAATGAAAAACTGTTTTTT.

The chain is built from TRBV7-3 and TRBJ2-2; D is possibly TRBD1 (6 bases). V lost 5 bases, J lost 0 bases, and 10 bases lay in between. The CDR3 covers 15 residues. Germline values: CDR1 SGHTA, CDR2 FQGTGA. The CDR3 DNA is TGTGCCAGCAGCCCGGGACACTCGAACACCGGGGAGCTGTTTTTT. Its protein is CASSPGHSNTGELFF. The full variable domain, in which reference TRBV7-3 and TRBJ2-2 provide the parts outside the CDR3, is GAGVSQTPSNKVTEKGKYVELRCDPISGHTALYWYRQSLGQGPEFLIYFQGTGAADDSGLPNDRFFAVRPEGSVSTLKIQRTERGDSAVYLCASSPGHSNTGELFFGEGSRLTVL.

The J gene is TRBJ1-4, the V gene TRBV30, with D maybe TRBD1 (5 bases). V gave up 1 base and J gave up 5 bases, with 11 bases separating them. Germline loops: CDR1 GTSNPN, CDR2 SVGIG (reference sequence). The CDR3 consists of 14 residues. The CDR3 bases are TGTGCCTGGAGTGCCTGGGGGGAGAATGAAAAACTGTTTTTT. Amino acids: CAWSAWGENEKLFF.

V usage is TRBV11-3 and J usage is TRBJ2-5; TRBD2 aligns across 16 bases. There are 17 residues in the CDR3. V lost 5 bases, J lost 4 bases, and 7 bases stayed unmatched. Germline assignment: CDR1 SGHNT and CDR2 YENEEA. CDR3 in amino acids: CASSPGTSGGEGETQYF. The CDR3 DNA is TGTGCCAGCAGCCCCGGGACTAGCGGGGGGGAGGGAGAGACCCAGTACTTC.

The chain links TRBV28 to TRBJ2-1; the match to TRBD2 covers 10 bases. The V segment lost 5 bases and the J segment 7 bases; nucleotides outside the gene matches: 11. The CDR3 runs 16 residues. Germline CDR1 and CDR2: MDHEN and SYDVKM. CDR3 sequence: CASSTPLAGVANEQFF. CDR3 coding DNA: TGTGCCAGCAGTACGCCCCTAGCGGGAGTCGCAAATGAGCAGTTCTTC.

Written as DNA, the CDR3 is TGTGCCAGCAGCTTAAAGGGACCGAACTACGAGCAGTACTTC. This codes for CASSLKGPNYEQYF. This sequence joins TRBV11-2 and TRBJ2-7; D possibly uses TRBD1 or TRBD2 (5 bases each). V lost 2 bases and J 3 bases, leaving 11 bases between the germline ends. CDR3 length: 14 residues. Germline values: CDR1 SGHAT, CDR2 FQNNGV.

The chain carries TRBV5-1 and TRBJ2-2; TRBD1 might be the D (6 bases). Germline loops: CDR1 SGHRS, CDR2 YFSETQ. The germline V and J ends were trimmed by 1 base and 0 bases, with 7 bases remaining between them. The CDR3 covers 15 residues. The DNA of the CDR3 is TGCGCCAGCAGCTTGCAGGGGTCGAACACCGGGGAGCTGTTTTTT. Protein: CASSLQGSNTGELFF.

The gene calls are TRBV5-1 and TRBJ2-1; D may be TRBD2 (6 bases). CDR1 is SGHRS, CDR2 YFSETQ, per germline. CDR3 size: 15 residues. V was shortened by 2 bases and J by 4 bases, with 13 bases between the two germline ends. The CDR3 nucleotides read TGCGCCAGCAGCTTCAGGAGGGCGGGATACAATGAGCAGTTCTTC. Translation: CASSFRRAGYNEQFF.

The CDR3 DNA reads as TGTGCCAGCAGCTTAGCGGGGCAGGGTAGGCCTGAAGCTTTCTTT. Its protein product is CASSLAGQGRPEAFF. The chain recombines TRBV7-9 with TRBJ1-1; TRBD1 might be the D (5 bases). The CDR3 loop spans 15 amino acids. The V gene's germline CDR1 is SEHNR and CDR2 FQNEAQ (reference sequence). V was shortened by 0 bases and J by 6 bases, with 14 bases between the two germline ends.

The CDR3 DNA is TGTGCCAGCAGCCCCCGTGAGCGAGGCAATGAGCAGTTCTTC. Translated: CASSPRERGNEQFF. This chain connects TRBV4-2 to TRBJ2-1; no reliable D call. Germline assignment: CDR1 LGHNA and CDR2 YNFKEQ. The CDR3 length is 14 residues. V lost 4 bases, J lost 6 bases, and 13 bases lay in between.